The sequence of this T cell receptor beta chain was determined in a study of control samples from healthy donors and cancer patients. The protocol was immunoSEQ multiplex PCR, while the TCRdb copy is restricted to in-frame clones and leaves out a portion. The table has under 95,000 clones, roughly 92% seen once; the top ten hold roughly 0.9%. Trimming cost V 7 bases and J 6 bases, with 22 bases left between them. The CDR3 contains 16 residues. The germline V gene has CDR1 SGHRS and CDR2 YFSETQ. This chain connects TRBV5-1 to TRBJ2-2; TRBD1 is a possible D gene (6 bases). The sequencing input was blood. The receptor comes from a woman in her twenties or thirties in good health. The CDR3, as DNA: TGCGCCAGCGCCTTACAGGGAGAGCCGGCGGCCGGGGAGCTGTTTTTT. It yields the protein CASALQGEPAAGELFF. Full variable domain (rest looked up from reference TRBV5-1 and TRBJ2-2): KAGVTQTPRYLIKTRGQQVTLSCSPISGHRSVSWYQQTPGQGLQFLFEYFSETQRNKGNFPGRFSGRQFSNSRSEMNVSTLELGDSALYLCASALQGEPAAGELFFGEGSRLTVL.